The rows below give T cell receptor beta chains drawn from one sample of a study of CD8 T cells in Susac syndrome. MiXCR, applied by TCRdb to the immunoSEQ multiplex PCR reads, yields one record per CDR3 protein. The sample records roughly 120,000 distinct CDR3 sequences, about 92% being singletons. Sequenced sample: CD4+ T cells from PBMCs. The origin of the receptors is a human donor with multiple sclerosis. Each CDR3 is given with its conserved first and last residue. D genes are given only for firm matches.

cdr3_nt cdr3_aa d_call j_call v_call
TGTGCCAGCATGAGGACTCCTGGCTACACCTTC CASMRTPGYTF NA TRBJ1-2 TRBV2
TGTGCCAGCAGCCGAGCTAGCGGGGCGAGCTACGAGCAGTACTTC CASSRASGASYEQYF TRBD2 TRBJ2-7 TRBV16
TGCAGTGCTAGAGATCTCGCGTCGGGCACCGGGGAGCTGTTTTTT CSARDLASGTGELFF NA TRBJ2-2 TRBV20-1
TGTGCCAGCAGTAGCCGAGGTGCGGGGGCCGGGACTGAAGCTTTCTTT CASSSRGAGAGTEAFF NA TRBJ1-1 TRBV6-2/TRBV6-3
TGTGCCAGCAGCCAACCGACAGGGGTTATCTACGAGCAGTACTTC CASSQPTGVIYEQYF TRBD1 TRBJ2-7 TRBV4-2
TGTGCCAGCAGCCCGGACAGGGGGCGGACAAACACCATATATTTT CASSPDRGRTNTIYF TRBD1 TRBJ1-3 TRBV6-5
TGTGCCAGCAGCTTGGGAGCAGGGGCGCCAAACTATGGCTACACCTTC CASSLGAGAPNYGYTF NA TRBJ1-2 TRBV5-4
TGTGCCAGTACCCGGACAGGGGAGTCACTCGAGCAGTACTTC CASTRTGESLEQYF TRBD1 TRBJ2-7 TRBV19
TGTGCCAGCAGCGTAGCAACTGGGGCCAACGTCCTGACTTTC CASSVATGANVLTF NA TRBJ2-6 TRBV9
TGTGCCAGCAGCGTAGATGGGCCCGGTTTGGGTGGCTACACCTTC CASSVDGPGLGGYTF NA TRBJ1-2 TRBV9
TGTGCCAGCAGTAGCGGGGGGTCTGCGGGAGAGCAGTACTTC CASSSGGSAGEQYF TRBD2 TRBJ2-7 TRBV28
TGTGCCAGCAGTTTAGCGCAGGGGAAGAATGGCTACACCTTC CASSLAQGKNGYTF NA TRBJ1-2 TRBV12-3/TRBV12-4